This T cell receptor (beta chain) stems from a study of blood T cell repertoires in COVID-19. Study at large: The origin of the acute and convalescent COVID-19 samples was the United States, Italy and Spain.

Authors' analysis steps: Estimates of nucleated cell counts were drawn from the amplification of reference gene primers. Only in-frame clones appear in the TCRdb table, and some are missing; sequencing was by immunoSEQ multiplex PCR. Clone size and the V and J calls come from that table; the DNA yielded D and trimming. The table lists approximately 220,000 clones, around 87% of them singletons. This study enrolled people aged roughly 18 to 100 from about two dozen US geographic areas. Cohorts were assigned according to the clinical history that participants reported. V was shortened by 8 bases and J by 4 bases, with 12 bases between the two germline ends. In germline, CDR1 is ENHRY, CDR2 SYGVKD. The CDR3 loop spans 13 amino acids.

Sample: PBMCs or T cells enriched from blood (not recorded which). The chain couples TRBV10-3 to TRBJ1-5, with D perhaps matching TRBD1 (5 bases). This TCR was recovered from a woman aged 18-30 years in a cohort exposed to, infected with or recovered from COVID-19 (not recorded which). This CDR3 is CAIGAGGNQPQHF. For the CDR3, the DNA is TGTGCCATCGGGGCAGGTGGGAATCAGCCCCAGCATTTT.